This T cell receptor (beta chain) was sequenced for a study of blood T cells in healthy people across ages. V lost 5 bases to trimming and J lost 7 bases, with 13 bases between them. This CDR3 comprises 13 residues. The germline V gene encodes CDR1 SGHTA and CDR2 FQGNSA. This clonotype came up a few times. Its antigen is as yet unknown. A sample-barcoded 5' primer and a J-beta primer mix were used in a second PCR of roughly 6 to 11 cycles. All cDNA molecules were each tagged by a template-switch adaptor with 12 random nucleotides. TCRdb analysed the 5' RACE reads with MiXCR anew, one entry per CDR3 protein. The profile shows around 580,000 distinct CDR3 sequences, 40% to 55% of them singletons. Study observations and caveats: More naive CD4+ cells and higher diversity were found in long-lived than in aged donors. The fall in TCR beta diversity per million T cells was roughly linear with age.

Donors were healthy Caucasian individuals from Russia aged about 6 to 90. The receptor comes from a man at least 80 years old in good health. The V and J genes are TRBV7-2 and TRBJ2-3; the D is unclear. The sample was blood. The CDR3 coding sequence is TGTGCCAGCAGCCCCCCCCCGAGCTATACGCAGTATTTT. Translated, it gives CASSPPPSYTQYF.